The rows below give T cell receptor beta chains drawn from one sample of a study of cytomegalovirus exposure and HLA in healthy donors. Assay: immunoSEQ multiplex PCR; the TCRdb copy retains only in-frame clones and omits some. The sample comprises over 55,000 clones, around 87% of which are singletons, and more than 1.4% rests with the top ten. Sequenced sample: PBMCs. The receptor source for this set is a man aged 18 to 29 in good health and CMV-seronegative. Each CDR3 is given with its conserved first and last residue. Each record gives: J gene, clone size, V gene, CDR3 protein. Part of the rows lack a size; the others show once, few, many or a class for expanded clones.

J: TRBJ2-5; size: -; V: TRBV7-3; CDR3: CASSLELQETQYF
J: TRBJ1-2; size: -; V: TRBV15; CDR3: CATSTGGTGDGYGYTF
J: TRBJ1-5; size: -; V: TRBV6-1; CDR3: CASSLLLSGEQPQHF
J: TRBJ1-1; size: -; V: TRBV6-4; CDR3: CASSDSRDGSPF
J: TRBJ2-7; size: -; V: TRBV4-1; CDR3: CASSPAGQDPSYEQYF
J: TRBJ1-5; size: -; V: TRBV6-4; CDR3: CASSDSPGDRPQHF
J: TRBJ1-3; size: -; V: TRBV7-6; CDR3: CASSFKPGQISGNTIYF
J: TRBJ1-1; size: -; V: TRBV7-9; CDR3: CASSLVSGSNTEAFF
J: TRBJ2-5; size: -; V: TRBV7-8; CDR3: CASSWGLAGYQETQYF
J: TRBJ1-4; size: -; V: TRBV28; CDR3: CASSPPDRDEKLFF
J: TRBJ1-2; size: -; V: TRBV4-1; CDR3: CASSQDTGRGDNYGYTF
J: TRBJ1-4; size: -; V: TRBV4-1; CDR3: CASSPRGEKLFF
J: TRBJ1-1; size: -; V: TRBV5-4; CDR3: CASSLVTGNTEAFF
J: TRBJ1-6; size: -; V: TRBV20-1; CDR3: CSFTEISPLHF
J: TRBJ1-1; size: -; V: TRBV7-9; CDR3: CASSPPWTENTEAFF
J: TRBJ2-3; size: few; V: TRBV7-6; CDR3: CASSLEASGGFTDTQYF
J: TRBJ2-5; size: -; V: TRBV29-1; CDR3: CSVEDPQSIPLGETQYF
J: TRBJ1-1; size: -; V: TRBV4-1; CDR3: CASGWGGNTEAFF
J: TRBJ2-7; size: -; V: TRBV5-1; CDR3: CASSRQGESQYF
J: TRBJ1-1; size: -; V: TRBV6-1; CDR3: CASSEGQGNTEAFF
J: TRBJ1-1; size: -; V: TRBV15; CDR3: CATSRPGTGLPEAFF
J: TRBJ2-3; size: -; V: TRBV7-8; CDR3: CASSNATSGTDTQYF
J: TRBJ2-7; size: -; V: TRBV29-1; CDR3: CSVGPGRTYEQYF
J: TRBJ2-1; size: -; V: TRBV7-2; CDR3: CASSPSPSNEQFF
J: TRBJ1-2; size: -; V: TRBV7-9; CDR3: CASSLPRQNLYGYTF
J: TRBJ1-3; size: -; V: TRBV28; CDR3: CASRVQGSGNTIYF
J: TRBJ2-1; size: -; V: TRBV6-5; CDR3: CASSRGQGGNEQFF
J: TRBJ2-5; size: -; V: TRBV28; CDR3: CASSLQAVQETQYF
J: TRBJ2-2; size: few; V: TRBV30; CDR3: CAHEAQGRTGELFF
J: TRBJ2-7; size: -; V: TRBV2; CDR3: CASSGKFRRGQYF
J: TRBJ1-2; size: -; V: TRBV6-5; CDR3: CASSYSGADYTF
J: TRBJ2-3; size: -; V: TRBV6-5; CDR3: CASRRGGTDTQYF
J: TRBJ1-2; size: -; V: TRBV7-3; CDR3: CASSLTGEVGYTF
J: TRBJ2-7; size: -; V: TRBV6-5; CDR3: CASSYRGSADEQYF
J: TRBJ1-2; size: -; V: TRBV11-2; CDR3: CASSLDSWTVYGYTF
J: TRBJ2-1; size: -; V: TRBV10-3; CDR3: CAISEAGSYNEQFF
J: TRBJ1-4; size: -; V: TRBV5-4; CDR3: CASSLYLAGGTNEKLFF
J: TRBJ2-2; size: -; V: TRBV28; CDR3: CASRTGANTGELFF
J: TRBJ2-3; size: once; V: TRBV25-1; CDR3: CASSEAGASTDTQYF
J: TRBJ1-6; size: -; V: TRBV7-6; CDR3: CASSLAPGGESPLHF
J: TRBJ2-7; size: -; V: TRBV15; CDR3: CATSHTPGVGEQYF
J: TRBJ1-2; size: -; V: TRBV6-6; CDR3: CASRRTGGDGYTF
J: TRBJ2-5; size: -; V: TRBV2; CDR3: CASSESSGYQETQYF
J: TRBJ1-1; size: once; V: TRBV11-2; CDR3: CASSLRGQGARNTEAFF
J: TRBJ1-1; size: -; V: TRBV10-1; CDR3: CASSERSLNTEAFF
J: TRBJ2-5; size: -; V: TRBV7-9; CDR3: CASSPDREGETQYF